The present T cell receptor beta chain was sequenced within a study of cytomegalovirus exposure and HLA in healthy donors. The CDR3 consists of 14 residues. Germline V gene data show CDR1 as ENHRY and CDR2 as SYGVKD. The V gene end was trimmed by 10 bases and the J gene end by 1 base; junction bases not matched to a gene: 5. Using immunoSEQ multiplex PCR, the repertoire was profiled, and TCRdb retains in-frame clones only, with some absent. The sample consists of over 120,000 clones, approximately 94% of them appearing once. The genes are TRBV10-3 and TRBJ2-2; 8 bases agree with TRBD2. The sequencing sample was made of PBMCs. The receptor's source is a man between 18 and 35 years old in good health and CMV-seropositive. CDR3 bases: TGTGCCACTTGGGCGGGAGGGAACACCGGGGAGCTGTTTTTT. Protein sequence: CATWAGGNTGELFF.